Given below is one TCR beta chain in context. A multiplex PCR was run with 60 Vbeta primers and 13 Jbeta primers. Profiling relied on immunoSEQ multiplex PCR, and the TCRdb table lists in-frame clones only, not all of them. The sample has just over 150,000 clones, 75% to 85% seen once. These data are taken from a study of cytomegalovirus exposure and HLA in healthy donors. Germline trimming cut 5 bases from V and 5 bases from J; bases unmatched to any gene: 6. The germline V gene has CDR1 SQVTM and CDR2 ANQGSEA. This CDR3 has 13 residues. The sample was PBMCs. The source is a man aged 50-60 years in good health and CMV-seropositive. The rearrangement uses TRBV29-1 and TRBJ2-7; TRBD1 agrees at 10 bases. CDR3 region: CSVSRQGADEQYF. CDR3 in DNA: TGCAGCGTTTCAAGACAGGGGGCTGACGAGCAGTACTTC.